These T cell receptor beta chains were read from a single sample in a study of metastatic and nonmetastatic thyroid tumors. TCRdb redid the clone calls on the PCR reads using MiXCR. The table has roughly 22,000 clones, 36% seen once. Input material: blood. Source of these receptors: a male donor with papillary thyroid cancer or a benign thyroid nodule (not recorded which). Some clones in this sample may be carry-over from other donors' samples. The conserved cysteine and the conserved F or W are not part of the CDR3 here. The size of a clone is reported for some rows only, either as once, few or many, or as a class for expanded clones.

CDR3aa: ASTDGEGDEQY
v_gene: TRBV28
len: 11
abundance: -
j_gene: TRBJ2-7

CDR3aa: ASALGTGVEKLF
v_gene: TRBV18
len: 12
abundance: many
j_gene: TRBJ1-4

CDR3aa: ASSLGPGNQPQH
v_gene: TRBV7-8
len: 12
abundance: -
j_gene: TRBJ1-5

CDR3aa: ASTEYPEGAYNSPLH
v_gene: TRBV6-1
len: 15
abundance: few
j_gene: TRBJ1-6

CDR3aa: ASQGDRKETQY
v_gene: TRBV28
len: 11
abundance: many
j_gene: TRBJ2-5

CDR3aa: AVTGTSGTDTQY
v_gene: TRBV7-9
len: 12
abundance: many
j_gene: TRBJ2-3

CDR3aa: SASLMLKGYEQY
v_gene: TRBV20-1
len: 12
abundance: medium-sized
j_gene: TRBJ2-7

CDR3aa: ASSPPGQQETQY
v_gene: TRBV5-1
len: 12
abundance: few
j_gene: TRBJ2-5

CDR3aa: ASSIKPGQYEQY
v_gene: TRBV19
len: 12
abundance: -
j_gene: TRBJ2-7

CDR3aa: ASSVSPIYEQY
v_gene: TRBV6-1
len: 11
abundance: -
j_gene: TRBJ2-7

CDR3aa: AWRIQGGETQY
v_gene: TRBV30
len: 11
abundance: -
j_gene: TRBJ2-5

CDR3aa: ASSLKGRARNEHF
v_gene: TRBV7-8
len: 13
abundance: -
j_gene: TRBJ2-1

CDR3aa: ASSVGEGSYEQY
v_gene: TRBV2
len: 12
abundance: few
j_gene: TRBJ2-7

CDR3aa: ASSGNGDTQY
v_gene: TRBV9
len: 10
abundance: few
j_gene: TRBJ2-3

CDR3aa: ASSPDGNSPLH
v_gene: TRBV18
len: 11
abundance: -
j_gene: TRBJ1-6

CDR3aa: ASSRPSGVREQY
v_gene: TRBV4-2
len: 12
abundance: -
j_gene: TRBJ2-5

CDR3aa: ASRVNTEAF
v_gene: TRBV6-1
len: 9
abundance: few
j_gene: TRBJ1-1

CDR3aa: ASRPVGGYEQY
v_gene: TRBV6-1
len: 11
abundance: -
j_gene: TRBJ2-7

CDR3aa: AWSPTTFTDTQY
v_gene: TRBV30
len: 12
abundance: many
j_gene: TRBJ2-3

CDR3aa: ASSAPNQPQH
v_gene: TRBV7-2
len: 10
abundance: few
j_gene: TRBJ1-5

CDR3aa: ASSPGRNYGYT
v_gene: TRBV18
len: 11
abundance: -
j_gene: TRBJ1-2

CDR3aa: ASSLALGTAGYGYT
v_gene: TRBV7-2
len: 14
abundance: few
j_gene: TRBJ1-2

CDR3aa: SAKDGGVHEKLF
v_gene: TRBV20-1
len: 12
abundance: -
j_gene: TRBJ1-4

CDR3aa: ASSPREGGTDTQY
v_gene: TRBV7-8
len: 13
abundance: many
j_gene: TRBJ2-3

CDR3aa: ASSLAGQNTDTQY
v_gene: TRBV7-9
len: 13
abundance: many
j_gene: TRBJ2-3

CDR3aa: ASSLDRRTYEQY
v_gene: TRBV11-2
len: 12
abundance: medium-sized
j_gene: TRBJ2-7

CDR3aa: ATSGGELF
v_gene: TRBV28
len: 8
abundance: few
j_gene: TRBJ2-2

CDR3aa: ASSPARYSPLH
v_gene: TRBV7-2
len: 11
abundance: -
j_gene: TRBJ1-6

CDR3aa: AWSAPGQAEFSYEQY
v_gene: TRBV30
len: 15
abundance: -
j_gene: TRBJ2-7

CDR3aa: ASSRFQGQRNSPLH
v_gene: TRBV2
len: 14
abundance: -
j_gene: TRBJ1-6

CDR3aa: AWSGVPLNTGELF
v_gene: TRBV30
len: 13
abundance: -
j_gene: TRBJ2-2

CDR3aa: ASSPASSGGAYEQY
v_gene: TRBV6-1
len: 14
abundance: few
j_gene: TRBJ2-7

CDR3aa: SAIGRSGNTIY
v_gene: TRBV20-1
len: 11
abundance: once
j_gene: TRBJ1-3

CDR3aa: ASSPSGNPIFGNEQY
v_gene: TRBV11-2
len: 15
abundance: -
j_gene: TRBJ2-7

CDR3aa: ASSLFGPPTDTQY
v_gene: TRBV7-2
len: 13
abundance: medium-sized
j_gene: TRBJ2-3

CDR3aa: ASSLIAGAGRQY
v_gene: TRBV7-2
len: 12
abundance: -
j_gene: TRBJ2-7

CDR3aa: ATYGTVYLGRPVTEAF
v_gene: TRBV6-6
len: 16
abundance: -
j_gene: TRBJ1-1

CDR3aa: ASSPQKGQPQH
v_gene: TRBV18
len: 11
abundance: many
j_gene: TRBJ1-5

CDR3aa: ASSLSENSPLH
v_gene: TRBV7-9
len: 11
abundance: many
j_gene: TRBJ1-6

CDR3aa: ASISSGNTGELF
v_gene: TRBV7-9
len: 12
abundance: many
j_gene: TRBJ2-2

CDR3aa: ASSEASPNEQF
v_gene: TRBV6-1
len: 11
abundance: many
j_gene: TRBJ2-1

CDR3aa: SARDSRNWDEQY
v_gene: TRBV20-1
len: 12
abundance: -
j_gene: TRBJ2-7

CDR3aa: AGRETSGGYEQY
v_gene: TRBV12-3/TRBV12-4
len: 12
abundance: few
j_gene: TRBJ2-7

CDR3aa: ATSRGVDSTDTQY
v_gene: TRBV15
len: 13
abundance: many
j_gene: TRBJ2-3

CDR3aa: ASSEYRDDTEAF
v_gene: TRBV9
len: 12
abundance: -
j_gene: TRBJ1-1

CDR3aa: ASSSVSGRAGEQF
v_gene: TRBV7-3
len: 13
abundance: many
j_gene: TRBJ2-1

CDR3aa: ASSVGTGVRGETQY
v_gene: TRBV9
len: 14
abundance: -
j_gene: TRBJ2-5

CDR3aa: ASSYGGTAYNEQF
v_gene: TRBV6-5
len: 13
abundance: few
j_gene: TRBJ2-1

CDR3aa: ASSTGRGPNYGYT
v_gene: TRBV6-1
len: 13
abundance: -
j_gene: TRBJ1-2

CDR3aa: ASSLLRGGQPQH
v_gene: TRBV28
len: 12
abundance: -
j_gene: TRBJ1-5

CDR3aa: SARADSYEQY
v_gene: TRBV20-1
len: 10
abundance: -
j_gene: TRBJ2-7

CDR3aa: ASIKAGGGDTQY
v_gene: TRBV6-1
len: 12
abundance: many
j_gene: TRBJ2-3

CDR3aa: ASSDGETYEQY
v_gene: TRBV6-1
len: 11
abundance: -
j_gene: TRBJ2-7

CDR3aa: ASSPPAGEGEQY
v_gene: TRBV5-4
len: 12
abundance: -
j_gene: TRBJ2-7